One and the same sample provided the 30 T cell receptor beta chains below, sequenced in a study of blood T cells in healthy people across ages. The authors ran a second PCR of roughly 7 to 11 cycles using a sample-barcoded 5' primer and a J-beta primer mix. TCRdb re-called the 5' RACE reads through MiXCR, storing one row per CDR3 protein. The sample has fewer than 1.5 million distinct CDR3 sequences; 40% to 50% are singletons. The sequenced sample consisted of blood. The receptors come from a woman under 30 in good health.

The chain joins TRBV2 to TRBJ2-3, with TRBD1 identical over 7 bases. Germline trimming cut 8 bases from V and 0 bases from J; bases unmatched to any gene: 8. Germline assignment: CDR1 SNHLY and CDR2 FYNNEI. This CDR3 has 15 residues. In DNA form, the CDR3 reads TGTGCCAGCCTCGGGACAGCCATCAGCACAGATACGCAGTATTTT. It yields the protein CASLGTAISTDTQYF.

This clonotype was detected only a few times. This chain connects TRBV28 to TRBJ2-3; D may be TRBD1 or TRBD2 (5 bases each). The CDR3 extends over 8 amino acids. The germline CDR1 and CDR2 sequences are MDHEN and SYDVKM. V was shortened by 8 bases and J by 12 bases, with 6 bases between the two germline ends. The CDR3 coding sequence is TGTGCCAGCGGGGGTCAGTATTTT. Residues: CASGGQYF. The whole variable domain, filled in from reference TRBV28 and TRBJ2-3, reads DVKVTQSSRYLVKRTGEKVFLECVQDMDHENMFWYRQDPGLGLRLIYFSYDVKMKEKGDIPEGYSVSREKKERFSLILESASTNQTSMYLCASGGQYFGPGTRLTVL.

This clonotype was recorded only once. The chain carries TRBV30 and TRBJ2-6, with D maybe TRBD2 (6 bases). The V end lost 0 bases, the J end lost 0 bases, and 15 bases lay between the germline ends. The CDR3 has 18 residues. Germline lookup yields CDR1 GTSNPN and CDR2 SVGIG (reference sequence). The CDR3 sequence is CAWSVRSGLSSGANVLTF. CDR3 sequence (DNA): TGTGCCTGGAGTGTACGATCGGGACTCTCCTCTGGGGCCAACGTCCTGACTTTC. The full variable domain, rest sourced from reference TRBV30 and TRBJ2-6, is SQTIHQWPATLVQPVGSPLSLECTVEGTSNPNLYWYRQAAGRGLQLLFYSVGIGQISSEVPQNLSASRPQDRQFILSSKKLLLSDSGFYLCAWSVRSGLSSGANVLTFGAGSRLTVL.

This chain links TRBV27 with TRBJ1-2, with unresolved D. Germline lookup yields CDR1 MNHEY and CDR2 SMNVEV (reference sequence). V was cut by 6 bases and J by 4 bases, with 12 bases left in between. This CDR3 is built from 13 residues. The CDR3 coding sequence is TGTGCCAGCAGAACCGGACGGCCCTATGGCTACACCTTC. Its protein is CASRTGRPYGYTF.

This clonotype has only a few counts. J is TRBJ2-3 and V is TRBV5-1, with 8 bases matching TRBD1. J was trimmed by 4 bases and V by 4 bases; bases with no gene match: 20. The germline gives CDR1 SGHRS, CDR2 YFSETQ. The length of the CDR3 is 19 residues. The CDR3 reads CASSPEGRGLSFGSDTQYF. In nucleotides, the CDR3 is TGCGCCAGCAGCCCCGAAGGCAGGGGGCTGAGTTTTGGGTCAGATACGCAGTATTTT.

This clonotype has a handful of counts. The CDR3 region is CASSYEGTNTEAFF. The DNA of the CDR3 is TGTGCCAGCAGCTATGAGGGGACGAACACTGAAGCTTTCTTT. This chain joins TRBV7-9 and TRBJ1-1, with TRBD1 as a possible D gene (5 bases). Germline CDR1 and CDR2: SEHNR and FQNEAQ (reference sequence). CDR3 length: 14 amino acids. V shed 4 bases and J shed 1 base, with 10 bases lying between them.

This clonotype was recorded a few times. This sequence joins TRBV29-1 and TRBJ2-3, with D unclear. Trimming left V 7 bases short and J 0 bases short, with 20 bases between. Germline CDR1 and CDR2: SQVTM and ANQGSEA. The CDR3 loop spans 16 amino acids. CDR3 sequence (DNA): TGCAGCGCCCTTATGGGGAAAACATCTAGCACAGATACGCAGTATTTT. Translation: CSALMGKTSSTDTQYF.

The rearrangement uses TRBV3-1 and TRBJ1-2, with D hard to call. Germline CDR1 is LGHDT and CDR2 is YNNKEL (reference sequence). The CDR3 is made up of 17 amino acids. V was trimmed by 1 base and J by 0 bases, leaving 15 bases between them. The CDR3 DNA reads TGTGCCAGCAGCCAAGTTGGCCTGGCTGACCCTAACTATGGCTACACCTTC. The encoded protein is CASSQVGLADPNYGYTF.

Points on this clonotype: One base away lies a much larger clone, so this may be a sequencing read error. The chain uses TRBV7-3 and TRBJ2-1; D is possibly TRBD1 (7 bases). The J call may be mistaken, given a closer DNA end match to TRBJ2-7. This CDR3 has 15 amino acids. Looked up from germline, CDR1 is SGHTA and CDR2 is FQGTGA. The DNA of the CDR3 is TGTGCCAGCAGCCCCCAGGGGGGCTCCTACAATGAGCAGTACTTC. This codes for CASSPQGGSYNEQYF.

The V gene is TRBV12-3 or TRBV12-4, the J gene TRBJ2-1, with 9 bases fitting TRBD2. V dropped 5 bases and J dropped 9; count of bases not matched to a gene: 8. CDR3 length: 14 residues. The CDR3 reads CASSTPSGRSEQFF. CDR3 in DNA: TGTGCCAGCAGTACTCCCAGCGGGAGGAGTGAGCAGTTCTTC.

The genes are TRBV27 and TRBJ1-1; 8 bases agree with TRBD1. This CDR3 is 16 amino acids long. With 1 base clipped from V and 5 bases from J, the junction kept 9 bases outside the gene matches. Germline V gene lookup returns CDR1 MNHEY and CDR2 SMNVEV (reference sequence). CDR3 nucleotide sequence: TGTGCCAGCAGTTTATTATCAGGGGGCGAGGGAACTGAAGCTTTCTTT. The encoded protein is CASSLLSGGEGTEAFF.

This clonotype was found a few times. The chain joins TRBV9 to TRBJ2-3; perhaps TRBD1 as D (6 bases). The CDR3 spans 16 residues. The V gene lost 3 bases and the J gene lost 1 base, with 15 bases spanning the gap. The V gene's germline CDR1 is SGDLS and CDR2 YYNGEE. The CDR3 DNA reads TGTGCCAGCAGCGCCACAGGGCAAAGAGGCACAGATACGCAGTATTTT. This codes for CASSATGQRGTDTQYF.

Written as DNA, the CDR3 is TGTGCCAGCACCTCACAAGTCTCTGGGGCCAACGTCCTGACTTTC. Translated, it gives CASTSQVSGANVLTF. The gene calls are TRBV6-5 and TRBJ2-6; D not resolved. Germline CDR1 reads MNHEY; CDR2 reads SVGAGI. The CDR3 sequence is 15 residues long. Trimming pared 7 bases from V and 0 bases from J, leaving 10 bases between.

The chain employs TRBV27 and TRBJ1-2; weak D call: TRBD1 (6 bases). The germline V gene has CDR1 MNHEY and CDR2 SMNVEV (reference sequence). The CDR3 spans 14 residues. The ends were cut back, 7 bases at V and 4 bases at J, with 16 bases in the middle. CDR3 residues: CASMDSSLSYGYTF. In DNA form, the CDR3 reads TGTGCCAGCATGGACAGCTCTCTTAGCTATGGCTACACCTTC.

The J gene is TRBJ2-5, the V gene TRBV4-1; TRBD1 matches 9 bases. CDR1 and CDR2 from the germline V gene are MGHRA and YSYEKL. The V segment lost 3 bases and the J segment 1 base; nucleotides outside the gene matches: 3. The CDR3 length is 15 residues. The CDR3 DNA reads TGCGCCAGCAGCCACCTGGGACAGGGCCAAGAGACCCAGTACTTC. Translation: CASSHLGQGQETQYF.

Points on this clonotype: A junction boundary mismatches the germline segment, possibly from a read error. The V call is TRBV5-1, the J call TRBJ1-1; TRBD1 aligns across 8 bases. CDR3 length: 16 amino acids. Germline assignment: CDR1 SGHRS and CDR2 YFSETQ. The CDR3: CASSFTGGITNTEAFF. CDR3 in DNA: TGCGCCAGCAGCTTTACAGGGGGTATAACGAACACCGAAGCTTTCTTT.

This clonotype has only a few counts. The CDR3 DNA reads as TGCGCCAGCAGCCGGACTGGACTAGCGGCCCGTGATACGCAGTATTTT. Protein sequence: CASSRTGLAARDTQYF. V gene TRBV5-1 combines with J gene TRBJ2-3; 10 bases agree with TRBD2. The V gene's germline CDR1 is SGHRS and CDR2 YFSETQ. V gave up 4 bases and J gave up 6 bases; unmatched junction bases: 11. CDR3 size: 16 residues. The full variable domain, in which reference TRBV5-1 and TRBJ2-3 provide the parts outside the CDR3, is KAGVTQTPRYLIKTRGQQVTLSCSPISGHRSVSWYQQTPGQGLQFLFEYFSETQRNKGNFPGRFSGRQFSNSRSEMNVSTLELGDSALYLCASSRTGLAARDTQYFGPGTRLTVL.

The V gene is TRBV5-1, the J gene TRBJ2-3, with 8 bases matching TRBD1. V trimming: 5 bases; J trimming: 3 bases; junction bases outside the gene matches: 11. Germline V CDR1 and CDR2: SGHRS, YFSETQ. The CDR3 sequence is 16 residues long. Here the CDR3 reads CASSKGRTGNTDTQYF. CDR3 nucleotide sequence: TGCGCCAGCAGTAAGGGACGGACAGGGAATACAGATACGCAGTATTTT.

This chain connects TRBV12-5 to TRBJ2-3, with D possibly being TRBD2 (6 bases). CDR1 is LGHNT, CDR2 FRNRAP, per germline. This CDR3 region has 17 residues. With 1 base removed from V and 0 bases from J, the gap between germline ends came to 14 bases. The CDR3 nucleotides read TGTGCTAGTGGTTTGGCTCCCCGGGAGTCAAGCACAGATACGCAGTATTTT. Protein product: CASGLAPRESSTDTQYF.

The chain employs TRBV25-1 and TRBJ1-6; D might be TRBD1 (6 bases). This CDR3 is 15 amino acids long. Germline V gene sequence: CDR1 MGHDK, CDR2 SYGVNS. The V gene lost 7 bases and the J gene lost 4 bases, with 14 bases spanning the gap. CDR3 nucleotides: TGTGCCAGCACCAAGGACAGAGCTTATAATTCACCCCTCCACTTT. Protein product: CASTKDRAYNSPLHF.

The genes are TRBV3-1 and TRBJ1-2; tentatively, D is TRBD1 (6 bases). V was shortened by 8 bases and J by 4 bases, with 14 bases between the two germline ends. The CDR3 spans 13 residues. Germline V gene sequence: CDR1 LGHDT, CDR2 YNNKEL (reference sequence). CDR3 nucleotide sequence: TGTGCCAGCGGCCCGGGGGCACCCTATGGCTACACCTTC. It encodes CASGPGAPYGYTF.

The rearrangement uses TRBV5-5 and TRBJ2-3, with D unresolved. Germline values: CDR1 SGHKS, CDR2 YYEKEE (reference sequence). V was shortened by 1 base and J by 0 bases, with 9 bases between the two germline ends. CDR3 length: 15 amino acids. CDR3 in amino acids: CASSLSAASTDTQYF. The CDR3 DNA reads TGTGCCAGCAGCTTGTCGGCGGCTAGCACAGATACGCAGTATTTT.

This clonotype turned up a few times. The CDR3 is CASSLEGEGDEQFF. CDR3 DNA: TGTGCCAGCAGTTTGGAGGGGGAGGGGGATGAGCAGTTCTTC. The V call is TRBV12-3 or TRBV12-4, the J call TRBJ2-1; tentative D call: TRBD2 (7 bases). With 3 bases removed from V and 8 bases from J, the gap between germline ends came to 14 bases. The CDR3 is 14 amino acids.

This chain connects TRBV7-2 to TRBJ2-1; tentative D call: TRBD1 (7 bases). CDR3 size: 14 residues. Per germline, CDR1 SGHTA and CDR2 FQGNSA. The ends were cut back, 3 bases at V and 8 bases at J, with 14 bases in the middle. The CDR3 is CASSFRGAFDEQFF. The CDR3 nucleotides read TGTGCCAGCAGCTTCAGGGGGGCTTTTGATGAGCAGTTCTTC.

This clonotype was observed a few times. The rearrangement uses TRBV2 and TRBJ2-6; unclear D gene. V shed 5 bases and J shed 2 bases, with 10 bases lying between them. Looked up from germline, CDR1 is SNHLY and CDR2 is FYNNEI. The CDR3 runs to 15 residues. This CDR3 is CASSSAAAGANVLTF. The CDR3 DNA is TGTGCCAGCAGTTCCGCAGCCGCTGGGGCCAACGTCCTGACTTTC.

The rearrangement links TRBV7-9 to TRBJ1-2; D uncertain. This CDR3 comprises 15 residues. The germline CDR1 and CDR2 sequences are SEHNR and FQNEAQ (reference sequence). V shed 0 bases and J shed 4 bases, with 12 bases lying between them. CDR3 region: CASSLAGTRGYGYTF. The CDR3 region has the DNA TGTGCCAGCAGCTTAGCGGGAACACGGGGCTATGGCTACACCTTC. Full variable domain (missing parts from reference TRBV7-9 and TRBJ1-2): DTGVSQNPRHKITKRGQNVTFRCDPISEHNRLYWYRQTLGQGPEFLTYFQNEAQLEKSRLLSDRFSAERPKGSFSTLEIQRTEQGDSAMYLCASSLAGTRGYGYTFGSGTRLTVV.

CDR3: CSASWGPRTEAFF. For the CDR3, the DNA is TGCAGTGCTAGCTGGGGCCCGCGGACTGAAGCTTTCTTT. The V gene is TRBV20-1, the J gene TRBJ1-1; D might be TRBD1 (5 bases). The germline gives CDR1 DFQATT, CDR2 SNEGSKA (reference sequence). V lost 3 bases to trimming and J lost 5 bases, with 13 bases between them. The CDR3 sequence is 13 residues long.

This clonotype came up a few times. This rearrangement joins TRBV5-1 to TRBJ1-1; TRBD1 is a possible D gene (6 bases). V dropped 4 bases and J dropped 3 bases, with 16 bases sitting between them. Germline values: CDR1 SGHRS, CDR2 YFSETQ. The CDR3 extends over 15 amino acids. CDR3 loop: CASSPDGTWDTEAFF. The CDR3 nucleotides read TGCGCCAGCAGCCCCGACGGGACATGGGACACTGAAGCTTTCTTT.

The chain links TRBV10-3 to TRBJ1-2, with D maybe TRBD1 (6 bases). Germline-derived CDR1 and CDR2 are ENHRY and SYGVKD. The germline V and J ends were trimmed by 8 bases and 1 base, with 20 bases remaining between them. This CDR3 is 16 amino acids long. CDR3 protein: CAIGWLGGKDNYGYTF. The DNA for the CDR3 is TGTGCCATCGGGTGGCTAGGGGGTAAGGATAACTATGGCTACACCTTC.

The CDR3 DNA is TGTGCCAGCAGTTTATCGGGCAGCCTCCCGGGTTACAATGAGCAGTTCTTC. Translated, it gives CASSLSGSLPGYNEQFF. The V and J genes are TRBV27 and TRBJ2-1; no clear D gene. The CDR3 sequence is 17 residues long. Looked up from germline, CDR1 is MNHEY and CDR2 is SMNVEV (reference sequence). V dropped 0 bases and J dropped 4 bases, with 16 bases sitting between them.